The present T cell receptor beta chain was sequenced within a study of T cells after somatic rescue of genetic block. The table came from immunoSEQ multiplex PCR; TCRdb's copy has only in-frame clones and leaves some out. This sample carries tens of thousands of clones, about 92% of them seen once, and the ten largest clones take less than 3.5%. Germline assignment: CDR1 SGHKS and CDR2 YYEKEE (reference sequence). The CDR3 has 14 residues. V lost 0 bases, J lost 0 bases, and 6 bases lay in between. Material for sequencing was peripheral blood mononuclear cells (PBMCs). The TCR was taken from a man aged 35-49 years. This chain uses TRBV5-5 with TRBJ2-5; no firm D call. CDR3 residues: CASSLAGHQETQYF. The CDR3 DNA sequence: TGTGCCAGCAGCTTGGCCGGACACCAAGAGACCCAGTACTTC.